Given below is one T cell receptor (beta chain) in context. This entry comes from a study of blood T cell repertoires in COVID-19. Here immunoSEQ multiplex PCR was the method, and the copy in TCRdb shows in-frame clones only, minus some. The sample records some 220,000 clones, 75% to 90% being singletons. The length of the CDR3 is 15 residues. Per the germline V gene, CDR1 is LGHDT and CDR2 is YNNKEL (reference sequence). V was pared by 0 bases and J by 6 bases, with 4 bases of the junction left unmatched. The sequence derives from a woman between 40 and 50 years old with acute COVID-19. The sample comprised PBMCs or T cells enriched from blood (not recorded which). This sequence joins TRBV3-1 (or the pseudogene TRBV3-2) and TRBJ2-1; 8 positions agree with TRBD2. The CDR3: CASSQDPGGGNEQFF. The CDR3 DNA sequence: TGTGCCAGCAGCCAAGATCCGGGGGGGGGCAATGAGCAGTTCTTC.